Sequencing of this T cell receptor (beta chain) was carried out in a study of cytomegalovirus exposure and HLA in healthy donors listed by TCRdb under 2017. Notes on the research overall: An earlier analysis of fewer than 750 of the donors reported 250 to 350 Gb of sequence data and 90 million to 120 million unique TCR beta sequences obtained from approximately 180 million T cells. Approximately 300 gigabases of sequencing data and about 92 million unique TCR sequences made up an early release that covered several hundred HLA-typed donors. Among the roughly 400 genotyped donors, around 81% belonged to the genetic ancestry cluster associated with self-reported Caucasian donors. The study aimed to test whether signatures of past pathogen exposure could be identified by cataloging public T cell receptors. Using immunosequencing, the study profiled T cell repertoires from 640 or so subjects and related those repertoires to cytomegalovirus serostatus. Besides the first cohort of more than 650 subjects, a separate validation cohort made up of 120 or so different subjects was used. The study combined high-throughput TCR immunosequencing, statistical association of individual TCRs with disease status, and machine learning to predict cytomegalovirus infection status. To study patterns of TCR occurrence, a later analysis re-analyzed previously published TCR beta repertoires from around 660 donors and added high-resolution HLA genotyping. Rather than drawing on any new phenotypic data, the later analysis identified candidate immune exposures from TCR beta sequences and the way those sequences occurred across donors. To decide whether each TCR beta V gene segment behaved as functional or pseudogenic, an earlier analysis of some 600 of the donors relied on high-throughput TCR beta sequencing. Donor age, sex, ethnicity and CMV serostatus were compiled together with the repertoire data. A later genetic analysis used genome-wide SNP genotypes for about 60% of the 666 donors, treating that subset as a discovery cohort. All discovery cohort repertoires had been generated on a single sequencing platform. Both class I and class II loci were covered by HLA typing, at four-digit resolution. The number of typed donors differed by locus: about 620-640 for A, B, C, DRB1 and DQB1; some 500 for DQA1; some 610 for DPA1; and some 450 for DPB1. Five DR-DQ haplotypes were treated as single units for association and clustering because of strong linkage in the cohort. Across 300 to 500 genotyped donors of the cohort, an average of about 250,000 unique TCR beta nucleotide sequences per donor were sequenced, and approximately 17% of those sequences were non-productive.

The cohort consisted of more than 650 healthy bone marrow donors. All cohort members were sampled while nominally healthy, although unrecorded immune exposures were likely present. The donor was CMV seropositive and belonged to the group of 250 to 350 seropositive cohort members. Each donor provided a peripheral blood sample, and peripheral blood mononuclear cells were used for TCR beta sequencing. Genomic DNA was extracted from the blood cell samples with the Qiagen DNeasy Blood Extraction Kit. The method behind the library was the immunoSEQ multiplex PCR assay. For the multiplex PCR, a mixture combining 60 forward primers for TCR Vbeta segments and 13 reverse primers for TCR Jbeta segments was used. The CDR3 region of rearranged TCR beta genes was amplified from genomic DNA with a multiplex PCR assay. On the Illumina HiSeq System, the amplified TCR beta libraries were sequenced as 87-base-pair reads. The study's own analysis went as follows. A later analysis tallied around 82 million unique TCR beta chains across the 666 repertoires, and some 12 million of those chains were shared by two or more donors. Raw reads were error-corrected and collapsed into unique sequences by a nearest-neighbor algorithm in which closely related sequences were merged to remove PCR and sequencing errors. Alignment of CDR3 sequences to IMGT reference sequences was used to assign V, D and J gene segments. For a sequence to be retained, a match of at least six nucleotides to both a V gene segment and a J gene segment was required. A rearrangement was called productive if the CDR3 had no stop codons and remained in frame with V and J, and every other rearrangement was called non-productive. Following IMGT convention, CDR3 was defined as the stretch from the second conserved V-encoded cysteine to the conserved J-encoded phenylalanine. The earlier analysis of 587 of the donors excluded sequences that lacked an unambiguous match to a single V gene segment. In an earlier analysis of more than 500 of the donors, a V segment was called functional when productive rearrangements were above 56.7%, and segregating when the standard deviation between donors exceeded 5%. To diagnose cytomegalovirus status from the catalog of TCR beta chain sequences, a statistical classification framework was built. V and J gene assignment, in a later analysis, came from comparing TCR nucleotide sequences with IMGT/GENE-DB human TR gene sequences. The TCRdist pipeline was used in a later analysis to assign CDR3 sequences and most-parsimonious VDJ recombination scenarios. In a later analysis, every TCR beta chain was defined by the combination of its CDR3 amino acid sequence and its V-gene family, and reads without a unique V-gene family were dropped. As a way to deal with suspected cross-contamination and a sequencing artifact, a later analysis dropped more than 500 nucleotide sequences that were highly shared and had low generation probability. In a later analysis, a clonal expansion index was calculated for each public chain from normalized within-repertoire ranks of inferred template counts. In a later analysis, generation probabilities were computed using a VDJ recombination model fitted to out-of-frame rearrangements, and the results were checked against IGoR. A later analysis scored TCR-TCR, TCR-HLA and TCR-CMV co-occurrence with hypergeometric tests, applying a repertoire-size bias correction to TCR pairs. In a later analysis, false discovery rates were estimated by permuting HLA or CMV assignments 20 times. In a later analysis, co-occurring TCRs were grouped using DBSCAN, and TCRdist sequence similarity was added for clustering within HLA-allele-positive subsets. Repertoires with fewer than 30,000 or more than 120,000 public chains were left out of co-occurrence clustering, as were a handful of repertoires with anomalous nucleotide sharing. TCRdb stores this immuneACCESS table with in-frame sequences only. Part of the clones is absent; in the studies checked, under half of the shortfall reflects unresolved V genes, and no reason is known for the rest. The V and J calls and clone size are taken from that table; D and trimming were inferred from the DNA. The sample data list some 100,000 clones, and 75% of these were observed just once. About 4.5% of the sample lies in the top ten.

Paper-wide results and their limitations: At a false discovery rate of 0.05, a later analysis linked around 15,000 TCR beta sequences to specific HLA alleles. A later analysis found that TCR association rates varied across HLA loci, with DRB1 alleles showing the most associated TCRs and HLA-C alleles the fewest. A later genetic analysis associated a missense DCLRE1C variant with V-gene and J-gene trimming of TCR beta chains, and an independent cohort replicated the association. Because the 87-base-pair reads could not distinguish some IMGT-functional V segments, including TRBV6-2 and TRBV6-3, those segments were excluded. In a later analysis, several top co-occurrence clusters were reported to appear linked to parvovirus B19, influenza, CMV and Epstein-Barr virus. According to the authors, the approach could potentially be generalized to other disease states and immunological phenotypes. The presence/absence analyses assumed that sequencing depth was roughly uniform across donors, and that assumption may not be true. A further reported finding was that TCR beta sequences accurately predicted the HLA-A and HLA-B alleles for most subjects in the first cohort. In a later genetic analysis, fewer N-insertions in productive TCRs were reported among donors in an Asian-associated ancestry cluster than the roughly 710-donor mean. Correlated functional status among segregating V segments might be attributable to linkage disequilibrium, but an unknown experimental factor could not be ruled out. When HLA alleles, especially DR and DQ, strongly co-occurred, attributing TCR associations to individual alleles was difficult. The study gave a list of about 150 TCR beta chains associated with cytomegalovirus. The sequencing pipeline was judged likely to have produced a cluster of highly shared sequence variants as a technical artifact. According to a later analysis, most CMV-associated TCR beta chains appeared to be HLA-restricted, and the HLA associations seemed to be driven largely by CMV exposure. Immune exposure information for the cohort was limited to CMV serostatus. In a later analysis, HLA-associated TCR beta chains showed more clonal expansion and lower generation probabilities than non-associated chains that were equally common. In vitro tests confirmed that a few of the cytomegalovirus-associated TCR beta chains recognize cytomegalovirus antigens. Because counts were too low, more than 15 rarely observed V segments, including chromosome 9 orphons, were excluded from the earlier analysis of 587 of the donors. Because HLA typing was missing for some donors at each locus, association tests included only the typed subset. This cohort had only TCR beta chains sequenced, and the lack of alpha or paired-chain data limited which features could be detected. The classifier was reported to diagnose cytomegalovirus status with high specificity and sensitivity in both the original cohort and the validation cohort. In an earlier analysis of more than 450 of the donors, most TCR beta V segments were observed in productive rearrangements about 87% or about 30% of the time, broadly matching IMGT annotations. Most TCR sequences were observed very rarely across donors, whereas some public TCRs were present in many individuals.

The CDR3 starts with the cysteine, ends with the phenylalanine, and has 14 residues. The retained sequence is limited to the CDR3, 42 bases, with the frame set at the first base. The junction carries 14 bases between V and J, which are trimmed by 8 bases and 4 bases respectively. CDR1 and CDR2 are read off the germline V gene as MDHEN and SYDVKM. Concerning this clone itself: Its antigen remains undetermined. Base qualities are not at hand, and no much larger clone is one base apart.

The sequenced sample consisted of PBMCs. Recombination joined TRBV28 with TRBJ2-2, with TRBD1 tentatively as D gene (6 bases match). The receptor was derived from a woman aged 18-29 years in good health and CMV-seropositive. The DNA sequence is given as TGTGCCAGCGGGGGCCCCGGAGCCACCGGGGAGCTGTTTTTT. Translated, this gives CASGGPGATGELFF.